The rows below give T cell receptor beta chains drawn from one sample of a study of shared clonotypes between healthy human individuals. Clones were read by immunoSEQ multiplex PCR, and TCRdb kept only the in-frame ones, dropping some. The sample lists 2,500,000 or so clones; around 94% were seen once. The sequencing sample was made of naive CD4+ T cells sorted from blood. The receptors here all came from a man younger than 30 in good health. Both conserved end residues are part of each CDR3. Fields, in order: clone size, V gene, CDR3 protein. Clone size is given for some rows only: seen once, a few or many times, or a class if the clone is expanded.

>NA|TRBV5-1
CASGSNPSGGELFF
>NA|TRBV7-2
CASSLGTGVSYEQYF
>NA|TRBV10-3
CAISESMSADTQYF
>NA|TRBV13
CASSPLMTSLGNEQFF
>NA|TRBV7-9
CASRRSTGNYGYTF
>NA|TRBV6-6
CAVTSYTDTQYF
>NA|TRBV11-1
CASSTTGDTQYF
>NA|TRBV19
CASRGAGRGETQYF
>NA|TRBV9
CASSVSPDEKLFF
>once|TRBV5-1
CASSPRSEETQYF
>NA|TRBV18
CASLSWRTNTEAFF
>NA|TRBV2
CASRGQVNTGELFF
>NA|TRBV10-3
CAISGGLAGADTQYF
>NA|TRBV2
CASKYSTGAGDTEAFF
>NA|TRBV5-1
CASSLRPGPTNEKLFF
>NA|TRBV5-6
CASSSTPGWGPYNEQFF
>NA|TRBV30
CAWSVGNGYTF
>NA|TRBV6-1
CASSEAGSYEQYF
>NA|TRBV27
CASSRDNRGAPYNEQFF
>NA|TRBV25-1
CASSRPAGLGANVLTF
>NA|TRBV5-6
CASSRSGRIQTPNVLTF
>once|TRBV11-2
CASSLPGGTGELFF
>few|TRBV9
CASSVGAGAGSPLHF
>NA|TRBV6-6
CASSPPLGRGEVELFF
>NA|TRBV30
CAWTNARTGRNTEAFF